This section outlines one T cell receptor beta chain sequence together with its context. The data are from a study of blood T cell repertoires in COVID-19. CDR1 and CDR2 from the germline V gene are LNHNV and YYDKDF (reference sequence). The CDR3 covers 15 residues. V trimming: 8 bases; J trimming: 3 bases; junction bases outside the gene matches: 12. Profiled with immunoSEQ multiplex PCR; TCRdb holds only in-frame clones, not every one. The sample includes over 400,000 clones, 70% to 90% of them seen just once. The study recruited people aged about 18 to 89 years across under 25 US areas. This receptor was taken from a woman aged 55-69 years who had recovered from COVID-19. The V call is TRBV15, the J call TRBJ2-5, with TRBD2 identical over 7 bases. Material for sequencing was PBMCs or T cells enriched from blood (not recorded which). CDR3 residues: CATLDGGGGKETQYF. In DNA form, the CDR3 reads TGTGCCACCCTTGATGGTGGGGGGGGGAAAGAGACCCAGTACTTC.